This TCR beta chain was identified during a study of shared clonotypes between healthy human individuals (dated by TCRdb to 2018 to 2020). About the full investigation: A couple of women and a few men aged 18 to 49 years were included in the cohort. For each donor, three plates each were used for CD4 naive and CD4 memory, two plates were used for CD8 naive, and one plate was used for CD8 memory. Blood TCR repertoires of five healthy adults were deeply sequenced to estimate repertoire size and the extent of clonotype sharing between individuals. Libraries were prepared and TCR repertoires were sequenced by different laboratories using diverse techniques, in order to increase sequencing depth and limit assay-specific biases. Leukapheresis yielded between about 0.94 and 8.9 billion PBMCs per donor.

TCR CDR3 regions were amplified from genomic DNA by multiplex PCR using the deep immunoSEQ assay. Extracted genomic DNA from each cell subset was spread evenly across all wells of several immunoSEQ 96-well plates, with each plate serving as a replicate. Each replicate PCR for sorted subsets received around 0.2 ug genomic DNA, equal to about 30,000 T cell genomes. Purified libraries were quantified with a Qubit 3.0 fluorometer, sized on a Bioanalyzer 2100, and re-quantified with the KAPA Library Quantification kit. Every immunoSEQ 96-well plate was sequenced on a dedicated single-read 150-cycle Illumina NextSeq 550 flow cell. In the source study's methods: Because the immunoSEQ output included only junctional sequences and no quality scores, the filtering could not be the same as the filtering used for full-length reads. To assign V/J genes and CDR3, sequences were annotated using PyIR, a Python wrapper for IgBLAST v1.9, with IMGT germline references. Reads were filtered out if the reads had weak V/J assignments (E-value above 1e-6), no CDR3, stop codons, out-of-frame junctions, or ambiguous translated residues. V3J clonotypes were defined by identical inferred V gene, J gene, and CDR3 amino acid sequence. To compute the percentage overlap between repertoires, the number of shared unique clonotypes was divided by the size of the smaller repertoire. Richness of each repertoire was evaluated using RTK rarefaction, the Chao1 estimator, and Recon v2.1 estimates of unobserved clonotypes. Generation probabilities for all TCRbeta clonotypes obtained by the gDNA method from a few donors were computed using OLGA. Imported from immuneACCESS, the table was reduced by TCRdb to in-frame sequences with V and J called. These copies leave out some clones; in studies compared against another copy, an unresolved V gene accounts for under half, and the cause of the remainder is not known. V and J calls and clone size are those listed in that table; D and trimming were worked out from the DNA. The sample yields hundreds of thousands of clones; about 73% were counted once. Of the sample, roughly 10% is held by the ten largest clones.

The germline V gene gives CDR1 as SGHAT and CDR2 as FQNNGV. V drops 8 bases and J drops 2 bases, leaving 16 bases in between. Measured from the cysteine to the phenylalanine, the CDR3 is 14 residues long. Only CDR3 DNA remains: 42 bases, in frame from the first base. Here is what the overall study found, with its caveats: Rarefaction of sorted-subset datasets indicated incomplete sequencing despite the large sequencing depth. Pairwise subsampling led to the expectation that sequencing depth would affect the degree of clonotype sharing among donors. Naive subsets generally had larger estimated clonotype richness than memory subsets did. Higher generation probabilities were observed for clonotypes shared by all four sorted-subset donors than for non-shared clonotypes. Only blood was sampled, and tissue TCR repertoires likely differ from those in blood. The small number of donors limited the genetic and exposure-history diversity represented. Around 5.4% of naive CD4, 3.5% of naive CD8, roughly 2.5% of memory CD4, and less than 0.45% of memory CD8 clonotypes were shared across several donors.

Healthy HIV-negative adults with no recently reported acute infections or vaccinations were included as donors. Every donor was a Caucasian adult living in Nashville, Tennessee, USA. CD4+ T cells were enriched through magnetic negative selection, after which naive cells were positively selected on CD45RA and the remaining negative fraction served as the memory subset. After blood collection by leukapheresis, PBMCs were isolated using Ficoll-Histopaque density gradient centrifugation and then cryopreserved in the vapor phase of liquid nitrogen. Analytical flow cytometry was used to check the purity and quantity of each magnetically sorted T cell population. Genomic DNA was isolated from each sorted fraction and quantified by UV absorbance on a Nanodrop 2000c. Of note for this clone: This receptor's antigen is unknown. Base qualities are not provided; no much larger clone lies one nucleotide away.

The chain is encoded by TRBV11-2 joined to TRBJ2-7; the D gene lacks a confident call. This sequence was found in a man aged 30 to 45 in good health. The source material was memory CD4+ T cells sorted from blood. Read against the paper, the sample's cell subset or site label means: CD45RA-negative fraction. Here the CDR3 is given as CASSLSSNTYEQYF. The nucleotide sequence is TGTGCCAGCTCTCTGAGCAGCAATACCTACGAGCAGTACTTC.